The 18 T cell receptor beta chains given below trace back to one sample, sequenced in a study of CXCR3-negative and CXCR3-positive naive CD8 T cells. UMI-labeled TRB cDNA libraries were prepared by 5' RACE. TCRdb reprocessed the 5' RACE reads, with one entry per CDR3 protein and no DNA. The sample has some 22,000 distinct CDR3 sequences. Sequencing was performed on memory CD8+ T cells from blood. The receptor set was obtained from a human donor in good health. Some clones in this sample may be carry-over from other donors' samples.

The V gene is TRBV29-1, the J gene TRBJ2-5; TCRdb picks TRBD1, but there is no DNA to check that call. The CDR3 has 11 amino acids. CDR1 and CDR2 from the germline V gene are SQVTM and ANQGSEA. This CDR3 is CSVLGEETQYF.

The chain couples TRBV6-5 to TRBJ1-2. The germline gives CDR1 MNHEY, CDR2 SVGAGI. The CDR3 covers 16 residues. The CDR3: CASSLAGDPTNYGYTF.

The rearrangement uses TRBV20-1 and TRBJ2-7. This CDR3 is 13 amino acids long. The V gene's germline CDR1 is DFQATT and CDR2 SNEGSKA (reference sequence). CDR3 sequence: CSARGLKDYEQYF.

The V call is TRBV14, the J call TRBJ2-1; with no DNA, the TCRdb D assignment of TRBD2 cannot be verified. CDR1 SGHDN and CDR2 FVKESK come from the germline V gene. The CDR3 loop spans 14 amino acids. The CDR3 spells CASSPATSYNEQFF.

The CDR3 sequence: CASSLATGAIYEQYF. V is TRBV7-2 and J is TRBJ2-7; with no DNA, the TCRdb D assignment of TRBD1 cannot be verified. The CDR3 sequence is 15 residues long. CDR1 is SGHTA and CDR2 is FQGNSA in the germline V gene. The full variable domain, with the rest looked up from reference TRBV7-2 and TRBJ2-7, is GAGVSQSPSNKVTEKGKDVELRCDPISGHTALYWYRQSLGQGLEFLIYFQGNSAPDKSGLPSDRFSAERTGGSVSTLTIQRTQQEDSAVYLCASSLATGAIYEQYFGPGTRLTVT.

The chain uses TRBV9 and TRBJ2-1; TCRdb returns TRBD2, unconfirmable since there is no DNA. Germline CDR1 is SGDLS and CDR2 is YYNGEE. This CDR3 is 14 amino acids long. CDR3 protein: CASMAGGPKNEQFF.

V is TRBV14 and J is TRBJ2-2; the TCRdb D gene call, TRBD1, has no DNA to confirm it. CDR3 length: 14 residues. Per germline, CDR1 SGHDN and CDR2 FVKESK. CDR3 sequence reads: CASSTGVSSGELFF.

J is TRBJ2-2 and V is TRBV6-2 or TRBV6-3; TCRdb selects TRBD1, and the lack of DNA leaves this call unchecked. Germline-derived CDR1 and CDR2 are MNHEY and SVGEGT. The CDR3 is made up of 15 amino acids. CDR3 sequence: CASSSILTGTGELFF.

The CDR3 is CASSLDSYNEQFF. The chain combines TRBV5-1 with TRBJ2-1. From germline, CDR1 is SGHRS and CDR2 YFSETQ. The CDR3 sequence is 13 residues long.

V is TRBV21-1 and J is TRBJ1-2. TRBV21-1 corresponds to a pseudogene. This CDR3 has 11 amino acids. CDR3: CASSKAGGYTF.

This sequence joins TRBV6-2 or TRBV6-3 and TRBJ2-5; as DNA is missing, the TRBD1 call by TCRdb cannot be tested. This CDR3 is built from 18 residues. Germline V gives CDR1 MNHEY, CDR2 SVGEGT. The CDR3 spells CASSYSTFTGGAQETQYF.

This chain connects TRBV6-2 or TRBV6-3 to TRBJ2-3; TCRdb reports TRBD1, a call that lacks DNA to check it against. Germline values: CDR1 MNHEY, CDR2 SVGEGT. The CDR3 extends over 14 amino acids. The CDR3 here is CTTANGGPTDTQYF.

The chain recombines TRBV7-7 with TRBJ2-7. CDR1 is SSHAT and CDR2 is FNYEAQ in the germline V gene (reference sequence). The CDR3 spans 16 residues. CDR3 residues: CASSPSPDRSSYEQYF.

J is TRBJ2-5 and V is TRBV7-9; TCRdb's D call of TRBD1 is untestable without DNA. Germline values: CDR1 SEHNR, CDR2 FQNEAQ (reference sequence). CDR3 length: 17 amino acids. CDR3 region: CASSAAGTGGRQETQYF.

The V call is TRBV20-1, the J call TRBJ2-7. The CDR3 is 11 residues long. Germline CDR1 is DFQATT and CDR2 is SNEGSKA (reference sequence). The chain's CDR3 is CSARGLNEQYF.

The chain links TRBV20-1 to TRBJ2-7; TCRdb's D call of TRBD1 is untestable without DNA. Germline lookup yields CDR1 DFQATT and CDR2 SNEGSKA (reference sequence). CDR3 size: 15 residues. CDR3 region: CSARRLSATTYEQYF.

The V gene is TRBV4-3, the J gene TRBJ2-1; TCRdb returns TRBD1, unconfirmable since there is no DNA. Germline loops: CDR1 LGHNA, CDR2 YSLEER. The CDR3 consists of 16 residues. The CDR3 protein is CASSQDRDSSYNEQFF.

This clonotype is classed as medium-sized (0.01 to 0.1%) by frequency. The genes are TRBV24-1 and TRBJ2-3; TCRdb lists TRBD2, though no DNA is available to test this call. The CDR3 is 16 residues long. Germline CDR1 KGHDR, CDR2 SFDVKD. The CDR3 sequence is CATSDPLAGATDTQYF.